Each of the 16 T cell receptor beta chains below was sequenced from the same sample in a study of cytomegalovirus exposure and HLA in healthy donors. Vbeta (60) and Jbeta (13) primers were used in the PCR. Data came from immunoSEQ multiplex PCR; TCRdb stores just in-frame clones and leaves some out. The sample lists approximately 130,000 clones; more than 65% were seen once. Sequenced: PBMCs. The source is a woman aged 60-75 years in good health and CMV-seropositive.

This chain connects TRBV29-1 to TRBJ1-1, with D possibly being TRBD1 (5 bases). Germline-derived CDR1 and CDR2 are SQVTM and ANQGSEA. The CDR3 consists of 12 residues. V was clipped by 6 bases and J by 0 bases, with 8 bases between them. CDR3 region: CSVGLMNTEAFF. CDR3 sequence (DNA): TGCAGCGTGGGACTCATGAACACTGAAGCTTTCTTT.

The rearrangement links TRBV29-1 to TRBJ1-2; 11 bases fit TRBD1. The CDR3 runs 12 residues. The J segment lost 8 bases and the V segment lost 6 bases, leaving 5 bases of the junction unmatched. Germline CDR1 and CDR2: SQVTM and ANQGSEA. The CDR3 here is CSVGQGAGGYTF. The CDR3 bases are TGCAGCGTCGGACAGGGGGCGGGAGGCTACACCTTC. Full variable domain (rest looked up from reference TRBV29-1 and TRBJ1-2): SAVISQKPSRDICQRGTSLTIQCQVDSQVTMMFWYRQQPGQSLTLIATANQGSEATYESGFVIDKFPISRPNLTFSTLTVSNMSPEDSSIYLCSVGQGAGGYTFGSGTRLTVV.

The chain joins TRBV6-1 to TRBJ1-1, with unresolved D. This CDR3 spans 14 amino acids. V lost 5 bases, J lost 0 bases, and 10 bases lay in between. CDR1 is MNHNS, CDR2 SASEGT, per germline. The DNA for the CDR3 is TGTGCCAGCAGTCATCCTACCATGAACACTGAAGCTTTCTTT. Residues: CASSHPTMNTEAFF.

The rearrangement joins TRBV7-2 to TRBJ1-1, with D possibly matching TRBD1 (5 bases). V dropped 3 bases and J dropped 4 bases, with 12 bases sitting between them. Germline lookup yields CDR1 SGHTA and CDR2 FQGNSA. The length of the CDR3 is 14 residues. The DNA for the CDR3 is TGTGCCAGCAGCTTGGCAGGGTGGGGCACTGAAGCTTTCTTT. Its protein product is CASSLAGWGTEAFF.

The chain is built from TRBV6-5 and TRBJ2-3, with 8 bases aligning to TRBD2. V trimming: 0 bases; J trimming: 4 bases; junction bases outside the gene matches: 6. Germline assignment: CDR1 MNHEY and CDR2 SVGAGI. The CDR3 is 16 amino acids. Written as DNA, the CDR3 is TGTGCCAGCAGTTACTCCGGCGGGGGGCTCCCAGATACGCAGTATTTT. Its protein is CASSYSGGGLPDTQYF.

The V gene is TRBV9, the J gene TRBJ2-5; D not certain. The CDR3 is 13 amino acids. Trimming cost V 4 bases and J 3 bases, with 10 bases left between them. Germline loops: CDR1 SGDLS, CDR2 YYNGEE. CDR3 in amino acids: CASSSRSEETQYF. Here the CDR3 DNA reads TGTGCCAGCAGCTCTCGGTCCGAAGAGACCCAGTACTTC.

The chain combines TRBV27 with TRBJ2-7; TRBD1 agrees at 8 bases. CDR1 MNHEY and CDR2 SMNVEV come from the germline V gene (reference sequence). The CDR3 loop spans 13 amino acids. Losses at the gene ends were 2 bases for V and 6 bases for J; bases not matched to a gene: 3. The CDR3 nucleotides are TGTGCCAGCAGTTTAAACAGGGGGAGCGAGCAGTACTTC. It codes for CASSLNRGSEQYF.

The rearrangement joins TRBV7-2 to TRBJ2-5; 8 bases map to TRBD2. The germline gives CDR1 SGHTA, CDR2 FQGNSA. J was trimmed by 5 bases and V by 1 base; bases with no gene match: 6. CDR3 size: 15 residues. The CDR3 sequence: CASSLVPGGKETQYF. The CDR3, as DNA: TGTGCCAGCAGCTTAGTCCCGGGGGGGAAGGAGACCCAGTACTTC. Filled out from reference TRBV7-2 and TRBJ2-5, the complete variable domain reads GAGVSQSPSNKVTEKGKDVELRCDPISGHTALYWYRQSLGQGLEFLIYFQGNSAPDKSGLPSDRFSAERTGGSVSTLTIQRTQQEDSAVYLCASSLVPGGKETQYFGPGTRLLVL.

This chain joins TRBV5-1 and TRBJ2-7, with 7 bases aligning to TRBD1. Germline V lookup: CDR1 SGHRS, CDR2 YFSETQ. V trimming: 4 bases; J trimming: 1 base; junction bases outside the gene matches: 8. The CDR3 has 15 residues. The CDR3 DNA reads TGCGCCAGCAGCGAACAGGGGTCGCAGTCCTACGAGCAGTACTTC. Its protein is CASSEQGSQSYEQYF.

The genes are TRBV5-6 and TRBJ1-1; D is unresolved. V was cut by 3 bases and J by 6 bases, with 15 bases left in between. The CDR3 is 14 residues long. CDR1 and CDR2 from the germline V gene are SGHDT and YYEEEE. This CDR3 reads CASSSVGSDAEAFF. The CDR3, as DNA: TGTGCCAGCAGCTCAGTGGGGAGTGACGCTGAAGCTTTCTTT.

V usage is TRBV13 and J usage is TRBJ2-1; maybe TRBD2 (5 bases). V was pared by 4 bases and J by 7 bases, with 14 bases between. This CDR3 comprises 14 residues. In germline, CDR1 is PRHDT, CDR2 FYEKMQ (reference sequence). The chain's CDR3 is CASSWETAVNEQFF. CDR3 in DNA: TGTGCCAGCAGCTGGGAGACGGCAGTGAATGAGCAGTTCTTC. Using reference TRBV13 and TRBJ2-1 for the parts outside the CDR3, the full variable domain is AAGVIQSPRHLIKEKRETATLKCYPIPRHDTVYWYQQGPGQDPQFLISFYEKMQSDKGSIPDRFSAQQFSDYHSELNMSSLELGDSALYFCASSWETAVNEQFFGPGTRLTVL.

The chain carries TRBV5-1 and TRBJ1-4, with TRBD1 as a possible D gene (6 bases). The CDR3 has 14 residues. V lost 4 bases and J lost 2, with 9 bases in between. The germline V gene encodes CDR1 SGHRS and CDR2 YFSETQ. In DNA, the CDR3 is TGCGCCAGCAGCCCACAGGGTACTAATGAAAAACTGTTTTTT. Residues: CASSPQGTNEKLFF.

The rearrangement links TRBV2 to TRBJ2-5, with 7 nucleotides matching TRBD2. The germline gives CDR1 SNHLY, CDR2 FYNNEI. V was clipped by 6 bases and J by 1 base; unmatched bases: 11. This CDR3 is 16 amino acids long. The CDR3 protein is CASRNVDGGIQETQYF. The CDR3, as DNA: TGTGCCAGCAGAAACGTTGACGGGGGGATCCAAGAGACCCAGTACTTC.

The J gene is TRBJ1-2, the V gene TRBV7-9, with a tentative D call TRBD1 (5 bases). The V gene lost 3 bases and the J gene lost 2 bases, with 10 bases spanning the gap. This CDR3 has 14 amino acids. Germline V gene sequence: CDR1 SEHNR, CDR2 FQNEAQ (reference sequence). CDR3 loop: CASSFGGLNYGYTF. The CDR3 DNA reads TGTGCCAGCAGCTTCGGGGGGTTGAACTATGGCTACACCTTC. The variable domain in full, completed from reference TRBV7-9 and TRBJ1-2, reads DTGVSQNPRHKITKRGQNVTFRCDPISEHNRLYWYRQTLGQGPEFLTYFQNEAQLEKSRLLSDRFSAERPKGSFSTLEIQRTEQGDSAMYLCASSFGGLNYGYTFGSGTRLTVV.

The CDR3 loop is CASSRSRGSNQPQHF. The CDR3 DNA reads as TGTGCCAGCAGCCGGAGTAGGGGTAGCAATCAGCCCCAGCATTTT. The J gene is TRBJ1-5, the V gene TRBV5-8; D is perhaps TRBD1 (5 bases). Germline V gives CDR1 SGHTS, CDR2 YDEGEE. The CDR3 runs to 15 residues. Trimming shortened V by 4 bases and J by 0 bases, and 11 bases separated the two germline ends.

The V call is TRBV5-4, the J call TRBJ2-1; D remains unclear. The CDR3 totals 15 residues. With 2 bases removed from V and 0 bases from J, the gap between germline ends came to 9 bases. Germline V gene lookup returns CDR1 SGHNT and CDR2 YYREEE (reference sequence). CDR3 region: CASSLDTSSYNEQFF. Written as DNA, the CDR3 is TGTGCCAGCAGCTTAGACACCAGCTCCTACAATGAGCAGTTCTTC.